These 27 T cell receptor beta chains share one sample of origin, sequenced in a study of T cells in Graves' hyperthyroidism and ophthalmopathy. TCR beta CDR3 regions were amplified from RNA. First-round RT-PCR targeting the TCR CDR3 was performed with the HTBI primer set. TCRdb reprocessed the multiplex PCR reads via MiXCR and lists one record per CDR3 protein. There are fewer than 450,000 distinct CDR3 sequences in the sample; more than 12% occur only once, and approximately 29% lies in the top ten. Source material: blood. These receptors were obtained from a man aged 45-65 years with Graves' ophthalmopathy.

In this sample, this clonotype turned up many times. The CDR3 DNA reads TGCAGTGCTAGGGTGACAATTGCAGCTAGCACAGATACGCAGTATTTT. This gives the protein CSARVTIAASTDTQYF. The rearrangement links TRBV20-1 to TRBJ2-3; no clear D. V lost 3 bases and J 0 bases, leaving 16 bases between the germline ends. From germline, CDR1 is DFQATT and CDR2 SNEGSKA (reference sequence). The CDR3 is 16 residues long.

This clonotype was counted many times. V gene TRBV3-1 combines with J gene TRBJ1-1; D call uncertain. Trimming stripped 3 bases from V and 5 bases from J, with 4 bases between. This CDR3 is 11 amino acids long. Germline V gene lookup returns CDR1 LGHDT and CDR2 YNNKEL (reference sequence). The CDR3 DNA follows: TGTGCCAGCAGCCAGTTGACTGAAGCTTTCTTT. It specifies CASSQLTEAFF.

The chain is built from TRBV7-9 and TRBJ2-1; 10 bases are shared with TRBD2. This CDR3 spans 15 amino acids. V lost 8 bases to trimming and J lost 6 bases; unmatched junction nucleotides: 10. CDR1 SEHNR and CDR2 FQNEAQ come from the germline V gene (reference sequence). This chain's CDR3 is CASRRLAGVPNEQFF. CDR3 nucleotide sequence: TGTGCCAGCCGACGGCTAGCGGGAGTCCCCAATGAGCAGTTCTTC.

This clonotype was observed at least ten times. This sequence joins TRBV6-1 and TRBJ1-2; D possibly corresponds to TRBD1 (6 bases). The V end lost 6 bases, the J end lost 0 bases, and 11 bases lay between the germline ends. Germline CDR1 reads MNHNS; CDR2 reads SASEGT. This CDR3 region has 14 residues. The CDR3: CASRDRRTNYGYTF. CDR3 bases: TGTGCCAGCAGAGACAGGAGAACTAACTATGGCTACACCTTC.

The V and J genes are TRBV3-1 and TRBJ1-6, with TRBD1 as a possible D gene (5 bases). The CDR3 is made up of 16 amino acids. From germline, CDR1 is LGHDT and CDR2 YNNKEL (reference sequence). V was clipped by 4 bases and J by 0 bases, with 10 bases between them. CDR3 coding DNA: TGTGCCAGCAGCCCGACACAGGACTCCTATAATTCACCCCTCCACTTT. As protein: CASSPTQDSYNSPLHF.

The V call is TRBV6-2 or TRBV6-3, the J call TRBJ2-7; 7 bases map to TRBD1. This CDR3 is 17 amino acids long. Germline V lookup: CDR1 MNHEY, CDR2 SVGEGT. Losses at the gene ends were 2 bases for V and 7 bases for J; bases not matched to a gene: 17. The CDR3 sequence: CASSYRVRTGPLSEQYF. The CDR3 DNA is TGTGCCAGCAGTTACCGGGTTAGGACAGGACCCCTTTCTGAGCAGTACTTC.

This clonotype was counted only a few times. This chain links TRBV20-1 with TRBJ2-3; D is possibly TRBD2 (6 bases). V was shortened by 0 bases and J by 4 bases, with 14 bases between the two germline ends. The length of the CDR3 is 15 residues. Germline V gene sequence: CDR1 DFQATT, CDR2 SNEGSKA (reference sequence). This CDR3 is CSARDLREVADTQYF. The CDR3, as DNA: TGCAGTGCTAGAGATCTTAGGGAGGTCGCAGATACGCAGTATTTT.

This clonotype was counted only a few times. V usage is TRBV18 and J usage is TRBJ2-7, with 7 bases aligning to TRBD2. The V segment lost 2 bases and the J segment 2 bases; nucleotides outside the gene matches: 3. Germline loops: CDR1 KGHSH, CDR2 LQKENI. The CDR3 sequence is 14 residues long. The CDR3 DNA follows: TGTGCCAGCTCACCAGGGACTACTCCCTACGAGCAGTACTTC. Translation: CASSPGTTPYEQYF.

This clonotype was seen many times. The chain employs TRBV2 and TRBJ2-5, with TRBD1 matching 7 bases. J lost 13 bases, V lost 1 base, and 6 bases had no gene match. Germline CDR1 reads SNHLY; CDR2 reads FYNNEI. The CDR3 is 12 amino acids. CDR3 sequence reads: CASSEGQGRWYF. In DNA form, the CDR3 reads TGTGCCAGCAGTGAAGGACAGGGAAGGTGGTACTTC.

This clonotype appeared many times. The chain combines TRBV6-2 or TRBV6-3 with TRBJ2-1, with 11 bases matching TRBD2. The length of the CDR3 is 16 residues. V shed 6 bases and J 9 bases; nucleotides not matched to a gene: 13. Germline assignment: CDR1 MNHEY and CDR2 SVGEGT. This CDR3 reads CASSRALAGVDSEQFF. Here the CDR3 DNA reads TGTGCCAGCAGCCGCGCACTAGCGGGAGTAGACAGTGAGCAGTTCTTC.

The CDR3, as DNA: TGTGCCAGTAGTTGGACAGTTACAGAGACCCAGTACTTC. Translating gives CASSWTVTETQYF. The chain uses TRBV19 and TRBJ2-5, with D possibly being TRBD1 (6 bases). V was pared by 5 bases and J by 4 bases, with 11 bases between. This CDR3 comprises 13 residues. Germline V CDR1 and CDR2: LNHDA, SQIVND (reference sequence).

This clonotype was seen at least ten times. For the CDR3, the DNA is TGCAGTGCAACGCCCGTACAGGGGCAACCCTACGAGCAGTACTTC. It is translated as CSATPVQGQPYEQYF. The V call is TRBV20-1, the J call TRBJ2-7, with 7 bases identical to TRBD1. V was clipped by 6 bases and J by 2 bases; unmatched bases: 13. Germline V gives CDR1 DFQATT, CDR2 SNEGSKA (reference sequence). The CDR3 sequence is 15 residues long.

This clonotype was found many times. CDR3 in DNA: TGCAGTGCTAGGACACGGGAGGGAGGACCCCAGTACTTC. This encodes CSARTREGGPQYF. V gene TRBV20-1 combines with J gene TRBJ2-5; 8 bases line up with TRBD2. Trimming at V came to 3 bases and at J to 9 bases, leaving 9 bases not matched to a gene. Germline V gene sequence: CDR1 DFQATT, CDR2 SNEGSKA (reference sequence). The CDR3 runs to 13 residues.

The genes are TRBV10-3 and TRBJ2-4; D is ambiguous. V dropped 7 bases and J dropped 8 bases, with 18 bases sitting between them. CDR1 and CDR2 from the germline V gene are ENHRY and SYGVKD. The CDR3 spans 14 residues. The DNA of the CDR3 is TGTGCCATCAATGGAGCAGCCAAATGGGACATTCAGTACTTC. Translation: CAINGAAKWDIQYF.

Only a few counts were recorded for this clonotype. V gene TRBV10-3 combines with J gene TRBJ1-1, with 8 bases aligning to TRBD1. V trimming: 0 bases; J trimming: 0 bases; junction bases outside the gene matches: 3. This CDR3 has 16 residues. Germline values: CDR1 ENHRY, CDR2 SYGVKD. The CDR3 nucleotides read TGTGCCATCAGTGAGTCGCGACAGGGGATGAACACTGAAGCTTTCTTT. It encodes CAISESRQGMNTEAFF.

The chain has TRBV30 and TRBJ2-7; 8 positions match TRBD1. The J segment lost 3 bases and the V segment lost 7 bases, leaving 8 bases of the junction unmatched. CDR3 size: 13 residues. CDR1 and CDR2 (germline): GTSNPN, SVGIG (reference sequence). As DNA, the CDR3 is TGTGCCTTCTCGGGACAGGCGAACTACGAGCAGTACTTC. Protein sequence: CAFSGQANYEQYF.

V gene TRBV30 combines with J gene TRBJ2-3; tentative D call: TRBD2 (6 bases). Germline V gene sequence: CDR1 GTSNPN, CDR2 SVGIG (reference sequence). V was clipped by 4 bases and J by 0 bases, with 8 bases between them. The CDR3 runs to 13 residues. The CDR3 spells CAWNGGSTDTQYF. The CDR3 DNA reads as TGTGCCTGGAATGGAGGGAGCACAGATACGCAGTATTTT.

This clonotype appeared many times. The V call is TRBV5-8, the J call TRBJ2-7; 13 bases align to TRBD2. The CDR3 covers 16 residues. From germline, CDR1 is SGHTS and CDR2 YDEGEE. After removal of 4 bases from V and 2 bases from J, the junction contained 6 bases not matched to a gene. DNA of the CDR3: TGTGCCAGCAGCGAAGGACTAGCGGGAGACACCTACGAGCAGTACTTC. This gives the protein CASSEGLAGDTYEQYF.

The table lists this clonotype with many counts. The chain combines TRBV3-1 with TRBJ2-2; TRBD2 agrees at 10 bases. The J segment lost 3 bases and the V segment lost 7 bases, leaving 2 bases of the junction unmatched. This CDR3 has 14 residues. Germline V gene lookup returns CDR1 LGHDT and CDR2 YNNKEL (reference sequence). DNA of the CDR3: TGTGCCAGCACTAGCGGGAGTCACACCGGGGAGCTGTTTTTT. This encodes CASTSGSHTGELFF.

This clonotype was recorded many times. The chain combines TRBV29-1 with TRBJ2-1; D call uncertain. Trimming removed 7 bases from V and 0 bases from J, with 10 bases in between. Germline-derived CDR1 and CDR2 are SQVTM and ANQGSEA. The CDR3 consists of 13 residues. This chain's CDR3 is CSAPSSSYNEQFF. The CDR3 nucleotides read TGCAGCGCCCCGTCGAGCTCCTACAATGAGCAGTTCTTC.

CDR3 protein: CSGVTGGTDTQYF. The CDR3 region has the DNA TGCAGCGGCGTGACAGGGGGCACAGATACGCAGTATTTT. The J gene is TRBJ2-3, the V gene TRBV29-1; 8 nucleotides line up with TRBD1. The CDR3 consists of 13 residues. Germline V CDR1 and CDR2: SQVTM, ANQGSEA. Germline trimming cut 7 bases from V and 1 base from J; bases unmatched to any gene: 4.

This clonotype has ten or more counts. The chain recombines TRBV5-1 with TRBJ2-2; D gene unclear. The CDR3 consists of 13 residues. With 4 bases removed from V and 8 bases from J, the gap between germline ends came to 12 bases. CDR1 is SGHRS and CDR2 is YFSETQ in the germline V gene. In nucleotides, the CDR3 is TGCGCCAGCAGCACGGGCTCGCGAGGGGAGCTGTTTTTT. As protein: CASSTGSRGELFF.

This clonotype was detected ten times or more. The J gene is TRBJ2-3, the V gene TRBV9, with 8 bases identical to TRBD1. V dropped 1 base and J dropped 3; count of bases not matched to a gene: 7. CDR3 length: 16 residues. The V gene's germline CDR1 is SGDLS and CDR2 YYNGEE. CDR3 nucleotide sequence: TGTGCCAGCAGCGTAAGCCTAGGACAGGGAACAGATACGCAGTATTTT. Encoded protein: CASSVSLGQGTDTQYF.

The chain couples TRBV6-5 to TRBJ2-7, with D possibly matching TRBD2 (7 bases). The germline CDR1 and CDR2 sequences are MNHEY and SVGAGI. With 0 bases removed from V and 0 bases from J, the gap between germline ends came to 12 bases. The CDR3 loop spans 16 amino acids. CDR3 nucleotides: TGTGCCAGCAGTTACTCTGGGGGGGCATACTCCTACGAGCAGTACTTC. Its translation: CASSYSGGAYSYEQYF.

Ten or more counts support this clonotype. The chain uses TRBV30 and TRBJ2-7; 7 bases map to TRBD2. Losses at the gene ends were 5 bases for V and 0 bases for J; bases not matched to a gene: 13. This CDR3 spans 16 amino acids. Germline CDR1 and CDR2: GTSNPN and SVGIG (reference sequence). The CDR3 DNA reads TGTGCCTGGGACAAAAAGGGAGCTAGCGGCTCCTACGAGCAGTACTTC. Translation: CAWDKKGASGSYEQYF.

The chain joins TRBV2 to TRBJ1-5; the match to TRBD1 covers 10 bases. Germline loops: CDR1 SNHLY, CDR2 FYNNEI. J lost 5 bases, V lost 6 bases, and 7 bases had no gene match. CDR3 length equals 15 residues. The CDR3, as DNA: TGTGCCAGCAGAGTAGACAGGGGGCAGGATCAGCCCCAGCATTTT. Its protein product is CASRVDRGQDQPQHF.

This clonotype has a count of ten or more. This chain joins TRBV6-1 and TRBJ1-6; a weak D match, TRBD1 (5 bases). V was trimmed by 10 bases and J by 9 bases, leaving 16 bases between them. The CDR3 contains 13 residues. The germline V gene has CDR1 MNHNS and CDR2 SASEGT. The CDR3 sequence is CATRWEGISPLHF. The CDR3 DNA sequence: TGTGCCACCAGGTGGGAGGGGATTTCACCCCTCCACTTT.